This is a list of T cell receptor beta chains from one sample in a study of OX40 agonist ivuxolimab in advanced cancers. The data were produced by immunoSEQ multiplex PCR, yet TCRdb's version contains in-frame clones alone and is incomplete. The sample holds approximately 84,000 clones; about 92% are singletons and the top ten take over 0.15%. The sample consisted of CD4+ or CD8+ T cells sorted from blood, taken in a trial of the OX40 agonist ivuxolimab. Receptors were obtained from an adult with an advanced solid tumor such as melanoma, head and neck, liver or kidney cancer. CDR3s include the opening cysteine and the closing phenylalanine or tryptophan. Fields, in order: clone size, J gene, V gene, D gene, CDR3 DNA, CDR3 protein. A D gene is named only where the DNA matches it firmly. Some rows mark clone size as missing; the rest say once, few, many or name a class of expanded clone.

NA,TRBJ1-1,TRBV6-6,TRBD1,TGTGCCAGCAGAACGACAGGGCTAAACACTGAAGCTTTCTTT,CASRTTGLNTEAFF
few,TRBJ1-2,TRBV29-1,TRBD1,TGCAGCGGTGAGGACAGGGTCGGCTATGGCTACACCTTC,CSGEDRVGYGYTF
NA,TRBJ2-4,TRBV5-4,NA,TGTGCCAGCAGCTTGGACAGGAGGGTGTTTCAGTACTTC,CASSLDRRVFQYF
NA,TRBJ2-7,TRBV29-1,TRBD2,TGCAGCGTTGAAGCTAGCGGACCCTACGAGCAGTACTTC,CSVEASGPYEQYF
NA,TRBJ2-6,TRBV2,TRBD1,TGTGCCAGCAGCCAATTTAAGGGGGCGGGGGCCAACGTCCTGACTTTC,CASSQFKGAGANVLTF
few,TRBJ1-2,TRBV19,NA,TGTGCCAGTCTTGACAGCTATGGCTACACCTTC,CASLDSYGYTF
NA,TRBJ1-5,TRBV2,NA,TGTGCCAGCAGTGAAGCTAGTCAGCCCCAGCATTTT,CASSEASQPQHF
NA,TRBJ1-4,TRBV7-3,NA,TGTGCCAGCAGCTACTCCCCCCGAGGGGCAACTAATGAAAAACTGTTTTTT,CASSYSPRGATNEKLFF
NA,TRBJ1-5,TRBV7-9,NA,TGTGCCAGCAGCTCCGGGACAATTAGCAATCAGCCCCAGCATTTT,CASSSGTISNQPQHF
NA,TRBJ1-1,TRBV7-3,NA,TGTGCCAGCAGCCCGCAACCAAACACTGAAGCTTTCTTT,CASSPQPNTEAFF
NA,TRBJ1-6,TRBV2,TRBD1,TGTGCCAGCAGATGGGACAGGGGCAATTCACCCCTCCACTTT,CASRWDRGNSPLHF
NA,TRBJ2-5,TRBV11-2,NA,TGTGCCAGCAGCGTCGGGATACAACAGGGGACCCAGTACTTC,CASSVGIQQGTQYF
NA,TRBJ2-6,TRBV5-1,NA,TGCGCCAGCAGCTTGGGACAGAACTCTGGGGCCAACGTCCTGACTTTC,CASSLGQNSGANVLTF
NA,TRBJ2-1,TRBV30,NA,TGTGCCTGGAGTCTCAATGAGCAGTTCTTC,CAWSLNEQFF
NA,TRBJ2-7,TRBV23-1,TRBD1,TGCGCCAGCAGTCAACGGGACACAGGGGAAAGAACATACGAGCAGTACTTC,CASSQRDTGERTYEQYF
once,TRBJ2-6,TRBV9,NA,TGTGCCAGCAGCGTAGGGGCGCTCGAGGCTGGGGCCAACGTCCTGACTTTC,CASSVGALEAGANVLTF
NA,TRBJ2-3,TRBV9,NA,TGTGCCAGCAGCGTTACAAGAAGCACAGATACGCAGTATTTT,CASSVTRSTDTQYF
NA,TRBJ2-1,TRBV29-1,TRBD2,TGCAGCGTTGTCCGACTAGCACACAGTGAGCAGTTCTTC,CSVVRLAHSEQFF
NA,TRBJ1-2,TRBV6-1,NA,TGTGCCAGCAGTGATGCTCTCACGGGGGTGTACACCTTC,CASSDALTGVYTF
NA,TRBJ2-7,TRBV4-2,NA,TGTGCCAGCAGGGATGGGGCAGCCTCCTACGAGCAGTACTTC,CASRDGAASYEQYF
NA,TRBJ2-6,TRBV28,TRBD1,TGTGCCAGCAGTACTACGGGACAGGGTGAAGGGGCCAACGTCCTGACTTTC,CASSTTGQGEGANVLTF
NA,TRBJ2-7,TRBV9,TRBD1,TGTGCCAGCAGCGTAGAAGGGTCGGGACAGGGGTCCTACGAGCAGTACTTC,CASSVEGSGQGSYEQYF
NA,TRBJ1-3,TRBV6-1,NA,TGTGCCAGCAGTGAGCAACAGCTGACTCTCTCTGGAAACACCATATATTTT,CASSEQQLTLSGNTIYF
NA,TRBJ1-1,TRBV5-1,NA,TGCGCCAGCAGCTTGTTAGGGGGGCCACCAGGGGACACTGAAGCTTTCTTT,CASSLLGGPPGDTEAFF
NA,TRBJ2-7,TRBV28,TRBD2,TGTGCCAGCAGTTTTCCTTTCGCAGAGGTAGGGACTAGCGGCTCTACCTACGAGCAGTACTTC,CASSFPFAEVGTSGSTYEQYF
NA,TRBJ2-7,TRBV5-1,NA,TGCGCCAGCAGCCGGGACGGTACCTACGAGCAGTACTTC,CASSRDGTYEQYF
NA,TRBJ2-6,TRBV19,NA,TGTGCCAGTAAATCGGACAGTTCCTTTAACTCTGGGGCCAACGTCCTGACTTTC,CASKSDSSFNSGANVLTF
NA,TRBJ2-7,TRBV30,NA,TGTGCCTGGAGTTCGGGGTATGACGGGAGTAATTACGAGCAGTACTTC,CAWSSGYDGSNYEQYF
NA,TRBJ2-4,TRBV27,NA,TGTGCCAGCAGGAGACAGGGGAGGGAGGCCAAAAACATTCAGTACTTC,CASRRQGREAKNIQYF
NA,TRBJ1-2,TRBV5-1,NA,TGCGCCAGCAGCTTGGATTTTGGTGGCTACACCTTC,CASSLDFGGYTF
NA,TRBJ1-2,TRBV30,TRBD1,TGTGCCTGGAGTGTACTGGCAGGGGGTAGCTATGGCTACACCTTC,CAWSVLAGGSYGYTF
NA,TRBJ2-2,TRBV10-1,NA,TGCGCCAGCAGTTTTTCCGGGTCCGGGGAGCTGTTTTTT,CASSFSGSGELFF
once,TRBJ2-7,TRBV4-1,TRBD2,TGCGCCAGCAGTCAAAATCCCACTAGCGGGAGCTTCCTGTCCTACGAGCAGTACTTC,CASSQNPTSGSFLSYEQYF
once,TRBJ1-6,TRBV11-2,NA,TGTGCCAGCACCATAACCCTCTATAATTCACCCCTCCACTTT,CASTITLYNSPLHF
NA,TRBJ2-5,TRBV6-5,TRBD1,TGTGCCAGCAGCCCGGGGACAGGGGGCGGGGAGACCCAGTACTTC,CASSPGTGGGETQYF
NA,TRBJ1-2,TRBV28,TRBD1,TGTGCCAGCAGTTTATTCGTTGGGACAGGAACCTCGAACTATGGCTACACCTTC,CASSLFVGTGTSNYGYTF
NA,TRBJ2-5,TRBV11-2,TRBD1,TGTGCCAGCAGCCGCGACAGGGGTGGGCAAGAGACCCAGTACTTC,CASSRDRGGQETQYF
NA,TRBJ2-1,TRBV29-1,TRBD2,TGCAGCGTTGAAGGCCTGAGGACTAGCGGGAGTCCGGAGCAGTTCTTC,CSVEGLRTSGSPEQFF
NA,TRBJ1-6,TRBV2,TRBD1,TGTGCCACCCACCCAGATAGACAGGGCAATAATTCACCCCTCCACTTT,CATHPDRQGNNSPLHF
NA,TRBJ2-1,TRBV6-9,NA,TGTGCCAGCAGTTCCTTTTCTAGCTACCTCAATGAGCAGTTCTTC,CASSSFSSYLNEQFF
NA,TRBJ1-4,TRBV6-1,NA,TGTGCCAGCAGTGAAGCAACCGGGACTGCTAATGAAAAACTGTTTTTT,CASSEATGTANEKLFF
NA,TRBJ1-1,TRBV7-6,NA,TGTGCCAGCAGCCTTATGGGCATGAACACTGAAGCTTTCTTT,CASSLMGMNTEAFF
NA,TRBJ2-2,TRBV6-6,NA,TGTGCCAGCAGTTACCAGTCGAACACCGGGGAGCTGTTTTTT,CASSYQSNTGELFF
NA,TRBJ2-1,TRBV29-1,NA,TGCAGCGTTAAGGGGGGGACCTTGAGGGGCCAGTTCTTC,CSVKGGTLRGQFF